This TCR beta chain was recovered during a study of beta chain features in type 1 diabetes. This clone was picked up a small number of times. Its cognate antigen is unknown. Purity (above 95%) was reached by all sorted populations. This CDR3 is built from 16 residues. Looked up from germline, CDR1 is GTSNPN and CDR2 is SVGIG (reference sequence). V trimming: 0 bases; J trimming: 2 bases; junction bases outside the gene matches: 7. General study results and limits: Patients with type 1 diabetes showed fewer VDJ junction insertions and more deletions.

The isolated RNA, all of it, was reverse transcribed, so expressed TCRB transcripts were what got sequenced. TCRdb keeps only in-frame clones here, not all; method: immunoSEQ multiplex PCR. The repertoire consists of hundreds of thousands of clones, with 15% to 18% occurring once and the leading ten covering around 0.1%. Sequencing input: naive CD4+ T cells from blood. The TCR sequence derives from a man between 18 and 29 years old in good health. The chain carries TRBV30 and TRBJ1-5; 7 nucleotides agree with TRBD1. CDR3 nucleotides: TGTGCCTGGAGTGTACCGGGGGGACAGCGCAATCAGCCCCAGCATTTT. This codes for CAWSVPGGQRNQPQHF.